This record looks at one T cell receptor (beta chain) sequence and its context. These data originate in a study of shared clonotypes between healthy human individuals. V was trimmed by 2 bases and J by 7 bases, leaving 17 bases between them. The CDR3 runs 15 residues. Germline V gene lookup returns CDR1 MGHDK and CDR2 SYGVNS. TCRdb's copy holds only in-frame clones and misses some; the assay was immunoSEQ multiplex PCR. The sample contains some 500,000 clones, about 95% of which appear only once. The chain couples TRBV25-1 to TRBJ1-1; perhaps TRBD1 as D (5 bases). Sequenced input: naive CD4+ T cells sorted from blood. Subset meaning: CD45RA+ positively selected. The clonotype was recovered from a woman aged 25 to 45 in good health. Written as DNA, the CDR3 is TGTGCCAGCAGTGAAGTCGGGGCCGTTGAAGTTGAAGCTTTCTTT. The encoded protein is CASSEVGAVEVEAFF.